The entry that follows covers one T cell receptor (beta chain) sequence. Its specificity is not known. Researchers ran the PCR with 60 Vbeta and 13 Jbeta primers. Clones were read by immunoSEQ multiplex PCR, and TCRdb kept only the in-frame ones, dropping some. The sample yields around 100,000 clones, 65% to 80% seen once. The data are from a study of cytomegalovirus exposure and HLA in healthy donors. Study in general: An analysis done earlier identified roughly 120 million unique TCR beta sequences from 190 million or so T cells.

Study-level results: Reportedly, fewer N-insertions than the approximately 690-donor mean appeared in an Asian-associated ancestry cluster in a later analysis. Associated with cytomegalovirus, according to the listing, were fewer than 200 TCR beta chains. Highest at DRB1 and lowest at HLA-C, TCR association rates differed among HLA loci in a later analysis.

Sequencing was done on a sample of PBMCs. The clonotype comes from a woman aged 18-30 years in good health and CMV-seropositive.

The CDR3 region has the DNA TGTGCCAGCTCACCATATTCGGACAGGGTCGTTTTCCGAAACTACGAGCAGTACTTC. Its protein is CASSPYSDRVVFRNYEQYF. The V call is TRBV18, the J call TRBJ2-7, with 8 bases lining up with TRBD1. J lost 3 bases, V lost 2 bases, and 18 bases had no gene match. Germline V gives CDR1 KGHSH, CDR2 LQKENI. The CDR3 contains 19 residues.